The 18 T cell receptor beta chains below were found in one sample sequenced in a study of blood T cells in healthy people across ages. Combining a sample-barcoded 5' primer with a J-beta primer mix, a second PCR ran for about 6 to 12 cycles. TCRdb re-derived calls from the 5' RACE reads in MiXCR, one entry per CDR3 protein. Of 1,500,000 or so distinct CDR3 sequences in the sample, around 59% were seen once. The specimen was blood. These receptors were taken from a young man in good health.

This sequence joins TRBV4-3 and TRBJ2-1; the D call may be TRBD1 or TRBD2 (5 bases each). V lost 1 base and J 10 bases, leaving 11 bases between the germline ends. Germline CDR1 LGHNA, CDR2 YSLEER. This CDR3 is built from 13 residues. For the CDR3, the DNA is TGCGCCAGCAGCCAAGTTTTTGGGGACGAGCAGTTCTTC. Translation gives CASSQVFGDEQFF.

A few counts support this clonotype. A junction end diverges from the germline sequence, so it may reflect a read error. The CDR3: CASSAGGLNTEAFF. The CDR3 bases are TGTGCCAGCAGTGCAGGGGGCTTGAACACTGAAGCTTTCTTT. The chain combines TRBV10-3 with TRBJ1-1, with 8 positions matching TRBD1. Germline V lookup: CDR1 ENHRY, CDR2 SYGVKD. The CDR3 extends over 14 amino acids.

The J gene is TRBJ2-4, the V gene TRBV6-5; D might be TRBD2 (6 bases). The CDR3 length is 17 residues. V lost 3 bases and J 0 bases, leaving 15 bases between the germline ends. Germline CDR1 MNHEY, CDR2 SVGAGI. The CDR3 spells CASSYFSGSLAKNIQYF. The CDR3 nucleotides read TGTGCCAGCAGTTATTTCAGCGGGTCTCTAGCCAAAAACATTCAGTACTTC.

Written as DNA, the CDR3 is TGTGCCATCAGTGGTGCGGATTCCTACAATGAGCAGTTCTTC. Its protein is CAISGADSYNEQFF. The chain links TRBV10-3 to TRBJ2-1; D call uncertain. CDR1 is ENHRY, CDR2 SYGVKD, per germline. The germline V and J ends were trimmed by 4 bases and 1 base, with 8 bases remaining between them. This CDR3 is 14 amino acids long.

The gene calls are TRBV28 and TRBJ1-5; D is uncertain. Trimming took off 2 bases at V and 1 base at J, with 9 bases between the two ends. Germline V gene sequence: CDR1 MDHEN, CDR2 SYDVKM. The CDR3 consists of 15 residues. The DNA for the CDR3 is TGTGCCAGCAGTTTACCCCCAGGAAGCAATCAGCCCCAGCATTTT. Translated: CASSLPPGSNQPQHF.

This clonotype was recorded a few times. The chain is built from TRBV7-2 and TRBJ2-2, with D unresolved. Germline CDR1 reads SGHTA; CDR2 reads FQGNSA. The germline V and J ends were trimmed by 6 bases and 7 bases, with 6 bases remaining between them. The CDR3 covers 11 residues. The CDR3 loop is CASSLFGELFF. The CDR3 region has the DNA TGTGCCAGCAGTTTATTCGGGGAGCTGTTTTTT.

The rearrangement links TRBV24-1 to TRBJ2-3; unclear D gene. Trimming stripped 1 base from V and 6 bases from J, with 7 bases between. CDR3 length: 13 residues. Germline-derived CDR1 and CDR2 are KGHDR and SFDVKD. As DNA, the CDR3 is TGTGCCACCAGTGATTTTAACGGGGATACGCAGTATTTT. As protein: CATSDFNGDTQYF.

The chain has TRBV20-1 and TRBJ2-7; TRBD2 might be the D (6 bases). The germline CDR1 and CDR2 sequences are DFQATT and SNEGSKA (reference sequence). The CDR3 has 12 amino acids. V was trimmed by 0 bases and J by 7 bases, leaving 10 bases between them. The CDR3 nucleotides read TGCAGTGCTAGAGAACTGGCGGGGGAGCAGTACTTC. Residues: CSARELAGEQYF.

The chain joins TRBV7-2 to TRBJ2-1; D not resolved. The V and J ends lost 4 bases and 8 bases respectively, with 9 bases between them. The CDR3 is 12 amino acids. Germline V gene data show CDR1 as SGHTA and CDR2 as FQGNSA. CDR3 DNA sequence: TGTGCCAGCAGCTCACAACGGCATGAGCAGTTCTTC. It encodes CASSSQRHEQFF. The whole variable domain, remainder taken from reference TRBV7-2 and TRBJ2-1, is GAGVSQSPSNKVTEKGKDVELRCDPISGHTALYWYRQSLGQGLEFLIYFQGNSAPDKSGLPSDRFSAERTGGSVSTLTIQRTQQEDSAVYLCASSSQRHEQFFGPGTRLTVL.

This CDR3 reads CSAKAGDYEQYF. Here the CDR3 DNA reads TGCAGTGCTAAAGCGGGAGATTACGAGCAGTACTTC. V usage is TRBV20-1 and J usage is TRBJ2-5; 8 bases fit TRBD2. The DNA end is a closer match to TRBJ2-7, so the J assignment may be wrong. This CDR3 contains 12 residues. Germline CDR1 DFQATT, CDR2 SNEGSKA (reference sequence).

In its sample, this clonotype was seen a few times. This chain connects TRBV4-2 to TRBJ1-1, with D hard to call. The CDR3 loop spans 14 amino acids. Germline CDR1 is LGHNA and CDR2 is YNFKEQ. Deletions cut 3 bases from V and 1 base from J, with 9 bases between. The CDR3 DNA reads TGTGCCAGCAGCCAGAGGCAGGCGAACACTGAAGCTTTCTTT. Its translation is CASSQRQANTEAFF.

This chain uses TRBV29-1 with TRBJ2-5, with D perhaps TRBD1 or TRBD2 (5 bases each). The J call may be mistaken, given a closer DNA end match to TRBJ2-7. The germline gives CDR1 SQVTM, CDR2 ANQGSEA. The CDR3 is made up of 12 amino acids. For the CDR3, the DNA is TGCAGCGTTGCCGACGGGACGCACGAGCAGTACTTC. It specifies CSVADGTHEQYF.

The chain has TRBV5-4 and TRBJ2-7; D unresolved. Trimming took off 3 bases at V and 2 bases at J, with 15 bases between the two ends. The CDR3 consists of 15 residues. Germline lookup yields CDR1 SGHNT and CDR2 YYREEE (reference sequence). Written as DNA, the CDR3 is TGTGCCAGCAGCTCCGAGGAGAGGCCTACCTACGAGCAGTACTTC. It specifies CASSSEERPTYEQYF. The full variable domain, in which reference TRBV5-4 and TRBJ2-7 provide the parts outside the CDR3, is ETGVTQSPTHLIKTRGQQVTLRCSSQSGHNTVSWYQQALGQGPQFIFQYYREEENGRGNFPPRFSGLQFPNYSSELNVNALELDDSALYLCASSSEERPTYEQYFGPGTRLTVT.

V and J are TRBV14 and TRBJ1-1, with D maybe TRBD1 (6 bases). Germline-derived CDR1 and CDR2 are SGHDN and FVKESK. This CDR3 is built from 15 residues. Trimming left V 4 bases short and J 2 bases short, with 14 bases between. The CDR3 spells CASSPRRGTNTEAFF. The CDR3 nucleotides read TGTGCCAGCAGCCCCCGTCGGGGGACAAACACTGAAGCTTTCTTT.

CDR3 sequence reads: CSAESGVTSYEQYF. In DNA, the CDR3 is TGCAGTGCCGAGTCAGGGGTGACCTCCTACGAGCAGTACTTC. The V gene is TRBV20-1, the J gene TRBJ2-7; D perhaps matches TRBD1 (6 bases). This CDR3 contains 14 residues. Looked up from germline, CDR1 is DFQATT and CDR2 is SNEGSKA (reference sequence). Trimming removed 6 bases from V and 0 bases from J, with 15 bases in between.

The CDR3 DNA sequence: TGTGCCAGCAGGAGGGCTAGCGGGAGGGGCACAGATACGCAGTATTTT. Translated: CASRRASGRGTDTQYF. J is TRBJ2-3 and V is TRBV2; 12 bases agree with TRBD2. Germline trimming cut 6 bases from V and 1 base from J; bases unmatched to any gene: 5. CDR3 length: 16 amino acids. Germline CDR1 reads SNHLY; CDR2 reads FYNNEI.

This rearrangement joins TRBV20-1 to TRBJ2-5; TRBD1 matches at 8 bases. CDR1 and CDR2 from the germline V gene are DFQATT and SNEGSKA (reference sequence). The CDR3 has 14 amino acids. Trimming at V came to 1 base and at J to 2 bases, leaving 3 bases not matched to a gene. CDR3 DNA: TGCAGTGCTAGAGGTGACAGGGGTCAAGAGACCCAGTACTTC. Amino acids: CSARGDRGQETQYF.

In its sample, this clonotype was seen a few times. The rearrangement links TRBV20-1 to TRBJ2-3; D unresolved. The germline gives CDR1 DFQATT, CDR2 SNEGSKA (reference sequence). The CDR3 length is 13 residues. Trimming removed 2 bases from V and 0 bases from J, with 6 bases in between. Here the CDR3 reads CSARRPSTDTQYF. The CDR3 DNA reads as TGCAGTGCTAGACGGCCTAGCACAGATACGCAGTATTTT.